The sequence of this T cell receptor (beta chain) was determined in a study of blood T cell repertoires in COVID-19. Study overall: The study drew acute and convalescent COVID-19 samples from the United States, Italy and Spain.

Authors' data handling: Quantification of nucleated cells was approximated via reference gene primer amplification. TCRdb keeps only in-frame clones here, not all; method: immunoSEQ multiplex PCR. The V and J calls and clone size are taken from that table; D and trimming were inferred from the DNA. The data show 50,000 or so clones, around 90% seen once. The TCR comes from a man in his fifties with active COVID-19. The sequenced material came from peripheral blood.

The CDR3 here is CASSPTGGVVYEQYF. As DNA, the CDR3 is TGTGCCAGCAGCCCGACCGGGGGGGTGGTCTACGAGCAGTACTTC. The rearrangement joins TRBV7-2 to TRBJ2-7; 8 bases are shared with TRBD2. The J segment lost 3 bases and the V segment lost 5 bases, leaving 9 bases of the junction unmatched. Germline V lookup: CDR1 SGHTA, CDR2 FQGNSA. The CDR3 contains 15 residues.